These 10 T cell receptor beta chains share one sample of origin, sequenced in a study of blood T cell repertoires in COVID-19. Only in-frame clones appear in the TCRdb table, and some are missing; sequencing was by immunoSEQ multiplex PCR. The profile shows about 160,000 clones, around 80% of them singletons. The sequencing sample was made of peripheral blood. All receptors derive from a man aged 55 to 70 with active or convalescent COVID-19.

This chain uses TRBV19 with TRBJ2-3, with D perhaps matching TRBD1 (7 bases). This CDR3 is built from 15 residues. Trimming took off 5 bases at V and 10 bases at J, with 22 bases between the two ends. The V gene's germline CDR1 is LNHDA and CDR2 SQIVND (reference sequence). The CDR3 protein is CASSQLSGTGEAQYF. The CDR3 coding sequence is TGTGCCAGTAGTCAACTCAGCGGAACAGGGGAGGCGCAGTATTTT.

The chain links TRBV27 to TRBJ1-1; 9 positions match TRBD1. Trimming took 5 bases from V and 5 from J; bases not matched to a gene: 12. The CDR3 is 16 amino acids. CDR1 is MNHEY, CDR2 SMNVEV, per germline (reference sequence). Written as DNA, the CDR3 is TGTGCCAGCAGTCCCTCGGGACAGGGACCGTGGACTGAAGCTTTCTTT. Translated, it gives CASSPSGQGPWTEAFF.

CDR3 loop: CASSPSKPTSGTHNEQFF. Here the CDR3 DNA reads TGTGCCAGCTCCCCATCCAAGCCGACTAGCGGGACTCACAATGAGCAGTTCTTC. The chain joins TRBV18 to TRBJ2-1; 11 nucleotides match TRBD2. The CDR3 consists of 18 residues. Germline V lookup: CDR1 KGHSH, CDR2 LQKENI. V shed 6 bases and J 5 bases; nucleotides not matched to a gene: 15.

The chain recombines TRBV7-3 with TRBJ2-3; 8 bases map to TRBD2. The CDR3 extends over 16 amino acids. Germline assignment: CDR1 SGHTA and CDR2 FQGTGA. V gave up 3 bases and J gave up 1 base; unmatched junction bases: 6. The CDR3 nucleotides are TGTGCCAGCAGCTTTGGAGCGGGAGCCCGCACAGATACGCAGTATTTT. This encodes CASSFGAGARTDTQYF.

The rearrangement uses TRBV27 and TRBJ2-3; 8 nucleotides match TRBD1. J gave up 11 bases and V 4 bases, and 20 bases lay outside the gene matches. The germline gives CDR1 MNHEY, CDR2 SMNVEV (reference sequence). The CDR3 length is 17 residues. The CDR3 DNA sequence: TGTGCCAGCAGTTCCCCCCCGGGCAGGGGGCCCTTCGGGGGGCAGTATTTT. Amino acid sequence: CASSSPPGRGPFGGQYF.

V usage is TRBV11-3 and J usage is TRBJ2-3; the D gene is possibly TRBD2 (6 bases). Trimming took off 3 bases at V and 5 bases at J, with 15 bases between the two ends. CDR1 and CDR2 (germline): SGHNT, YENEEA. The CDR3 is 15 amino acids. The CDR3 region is CASSLGRFSEDTQYF. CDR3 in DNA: TGTGCCAGCAGCTTGGGGAGGTTTTCCGAAGATACGCAGTATTTT.

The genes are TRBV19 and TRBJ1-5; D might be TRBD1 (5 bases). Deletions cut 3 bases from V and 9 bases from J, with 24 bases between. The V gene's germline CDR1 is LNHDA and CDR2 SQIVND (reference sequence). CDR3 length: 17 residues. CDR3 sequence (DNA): TGTGCCAGTAGTATTAAGGGGAGGGAGGGCTCAATCAGGCCCCAGCATTTT. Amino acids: CASSIKGREGSIRPQHF.

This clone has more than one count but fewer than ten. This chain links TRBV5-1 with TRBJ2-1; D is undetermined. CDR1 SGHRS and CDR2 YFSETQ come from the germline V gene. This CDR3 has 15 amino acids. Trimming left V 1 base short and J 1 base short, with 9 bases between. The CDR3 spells CASSLMPGSYNEQFF. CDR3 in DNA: TGCGCCAGCAGCTTGATGCCAGGTTCCTACAATGAGCAGTTCTTC. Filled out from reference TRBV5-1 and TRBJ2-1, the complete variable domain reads KAGVTQTPRYLIKTRGQQVTLSCSPISGHRSVSWYQQTPGQGLQFLFEYFSETQRNKGNFPGRFSGRQFSNSRSEMNVSTLELGDSALYLCASSLMPGSYNEQFFGPGTRLTVL.

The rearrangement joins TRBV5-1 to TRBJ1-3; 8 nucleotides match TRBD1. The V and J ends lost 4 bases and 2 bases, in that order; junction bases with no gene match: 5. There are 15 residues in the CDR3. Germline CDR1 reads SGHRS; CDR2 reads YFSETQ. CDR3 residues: CASSPQQGAGNTIYF. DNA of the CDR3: TGCGCCAGCAGCCCGCAACAGGGGGCTGGAAACACCATATATTTT.

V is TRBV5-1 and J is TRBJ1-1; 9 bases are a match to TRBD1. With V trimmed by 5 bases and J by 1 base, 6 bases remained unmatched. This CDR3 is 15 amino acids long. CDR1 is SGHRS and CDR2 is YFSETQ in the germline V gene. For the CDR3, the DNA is TGCGCCAGCAGGCCAACAGGGGGCACGAACACTGAAGCTTTCTTT. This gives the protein CASRPTGGTNTEAFF.